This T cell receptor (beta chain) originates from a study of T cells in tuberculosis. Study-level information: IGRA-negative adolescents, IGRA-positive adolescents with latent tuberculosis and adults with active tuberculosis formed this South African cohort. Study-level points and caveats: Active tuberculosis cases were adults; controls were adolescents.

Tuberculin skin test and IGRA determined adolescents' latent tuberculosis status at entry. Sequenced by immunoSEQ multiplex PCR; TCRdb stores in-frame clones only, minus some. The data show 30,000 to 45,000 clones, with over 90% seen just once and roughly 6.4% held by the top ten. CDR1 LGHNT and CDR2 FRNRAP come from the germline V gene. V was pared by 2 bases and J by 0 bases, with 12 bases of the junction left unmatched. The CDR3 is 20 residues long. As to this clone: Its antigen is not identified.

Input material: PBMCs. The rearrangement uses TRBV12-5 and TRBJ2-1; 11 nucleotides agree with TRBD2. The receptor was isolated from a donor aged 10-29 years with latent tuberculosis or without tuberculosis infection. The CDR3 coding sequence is TGTGCTAGTGGTTTGCCCAAGAAGACTAGCGGGGTCAGCTCCTACAATGAGCAGTTCTTC. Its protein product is CASGLPKKTSGVSSYNEQFF.